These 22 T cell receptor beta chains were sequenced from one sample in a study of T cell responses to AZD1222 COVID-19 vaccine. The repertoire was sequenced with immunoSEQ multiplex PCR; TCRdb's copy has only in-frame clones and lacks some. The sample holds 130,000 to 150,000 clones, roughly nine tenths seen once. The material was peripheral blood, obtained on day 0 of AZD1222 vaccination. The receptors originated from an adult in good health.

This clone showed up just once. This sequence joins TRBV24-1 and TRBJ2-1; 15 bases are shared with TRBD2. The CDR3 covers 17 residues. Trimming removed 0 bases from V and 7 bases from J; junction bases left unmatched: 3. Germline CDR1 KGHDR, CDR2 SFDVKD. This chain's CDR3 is CATSDLGGLAGGNEQFF. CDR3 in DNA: TGTGCCACCAGTGATTTGGGGGGACTAGCGGGAGGTAATGAGCAGTTCTTC.

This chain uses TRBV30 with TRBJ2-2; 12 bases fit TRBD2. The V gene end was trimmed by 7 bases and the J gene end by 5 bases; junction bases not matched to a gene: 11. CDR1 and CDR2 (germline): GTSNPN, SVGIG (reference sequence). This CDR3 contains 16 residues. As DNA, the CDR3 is TGTGCCTCTGCCGGGCTAGCGGGGGGGTTTACCGGGGAGCTGTTTTTT. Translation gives CASAGLAGGFTGELFF.

The CDR3 region has the DNA TGTGCCAGCAGCTCCAGGGGGGGAAACACCATATATTTT. Translating it yields CASSSRGGNTIYF. The V gene is TRBV7-9, the J gene TRBJ1-3; 7 bases are a match to TRBD1. This CDR3 has 13 residues. J lost 4 bases, V lost 4 bases, and 1 base had no gene match. The germline V gene encodes CDR1 SEHNR and CDR2 FQNEAQ (reference sequence).

The CDR3 spells CASKPGTSNTGELFF. The DNA of the CDR3 is TGTGCCAGCAAGCCCGGGACTTCGAACACCGGGGAGCTGTTTTTT. The genes are TRBV6-4 and TRBJ2-2, with D possibly matching TRBD2 (6 bases). Trimming pared 7 bases from V and 0 bases from J, leaving 12 bases between. Germline loops: CDR1 MRHNA, CDR2 SNTAGT. The CDR3 spans 15 residues.

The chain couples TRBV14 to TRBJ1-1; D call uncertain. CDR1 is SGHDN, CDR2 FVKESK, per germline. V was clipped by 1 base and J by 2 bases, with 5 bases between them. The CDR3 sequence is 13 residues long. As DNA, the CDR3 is TGTGCCAGCAGCCAAGGGCCAAACACTGAAGCTTTCTTT. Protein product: CASSQGPNTEAFF.

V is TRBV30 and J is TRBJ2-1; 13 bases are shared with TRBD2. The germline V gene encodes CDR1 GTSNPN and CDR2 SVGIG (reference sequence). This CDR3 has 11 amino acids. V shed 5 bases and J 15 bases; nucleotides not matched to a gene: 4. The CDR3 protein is CAWGTSGDPFF. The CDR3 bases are TGTGCCTGGGGGACTAGCGGGGACCCGTTCTTC. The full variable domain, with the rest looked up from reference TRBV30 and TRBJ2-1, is SQTIHQWPATLVQPVGSPLSLECTVEGTSNPNLYWYRQAAGRGLQLLFYSVGIGQISSEVPQNLSASRPQDRQFILSSKKLLLSDSGFYLCAWGTSGDPFFGPGTRLTVL.

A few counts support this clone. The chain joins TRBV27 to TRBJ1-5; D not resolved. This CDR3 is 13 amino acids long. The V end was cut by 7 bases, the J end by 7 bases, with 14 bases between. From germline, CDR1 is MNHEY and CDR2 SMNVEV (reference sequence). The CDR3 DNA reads TGTGCCAGCACTTACACGGAATACCAGCCCCAGCATTTT. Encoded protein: CASTYTEYQPQHF.

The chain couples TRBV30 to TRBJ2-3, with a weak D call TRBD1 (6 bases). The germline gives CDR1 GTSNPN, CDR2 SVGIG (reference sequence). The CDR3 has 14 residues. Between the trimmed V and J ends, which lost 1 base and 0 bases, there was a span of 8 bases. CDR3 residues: CAWSGGLSTDTQYF. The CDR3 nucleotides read TGTGCCTGGAGTGGGGGGCTTAGCACAGATACGCAGTATTTT.

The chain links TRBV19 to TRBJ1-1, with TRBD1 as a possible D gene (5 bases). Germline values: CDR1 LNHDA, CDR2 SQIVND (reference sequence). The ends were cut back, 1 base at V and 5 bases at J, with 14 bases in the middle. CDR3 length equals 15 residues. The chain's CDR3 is CASSIVQDWDTEAFF. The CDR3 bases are TGTGCCAGTAGTATAGTACAGGACTGGGATACTGAAGCTTTCTTT.

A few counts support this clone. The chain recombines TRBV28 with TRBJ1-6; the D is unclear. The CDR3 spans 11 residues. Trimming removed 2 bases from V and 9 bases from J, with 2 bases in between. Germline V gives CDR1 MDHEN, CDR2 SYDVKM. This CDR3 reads CASSLGSPLHF. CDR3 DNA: TGTGCCAGCAGTTTAGGTTCACCCCTCCACTTT.

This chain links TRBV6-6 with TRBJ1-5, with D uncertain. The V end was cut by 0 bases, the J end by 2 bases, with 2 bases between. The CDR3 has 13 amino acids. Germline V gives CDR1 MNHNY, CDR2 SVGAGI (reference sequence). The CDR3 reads CASSYSRNQPQHF. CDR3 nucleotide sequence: TGTGCCAGCAGTTACTCTCGCAATCAGCCCCAGCATTTT.

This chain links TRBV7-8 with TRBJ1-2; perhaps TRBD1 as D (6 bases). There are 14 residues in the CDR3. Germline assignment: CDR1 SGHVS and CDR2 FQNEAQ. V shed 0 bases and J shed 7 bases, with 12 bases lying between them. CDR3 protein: CASSLAGGLSGYTF. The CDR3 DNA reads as TGTGCCAGCAGCTTAGCAGGGGGTCTCAGTGGCTACACCTTC.

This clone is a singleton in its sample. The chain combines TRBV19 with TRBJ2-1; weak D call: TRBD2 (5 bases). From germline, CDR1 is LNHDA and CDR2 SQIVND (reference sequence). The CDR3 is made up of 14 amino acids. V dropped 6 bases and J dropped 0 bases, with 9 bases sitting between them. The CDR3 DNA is TGTGCCAGTAGCCGGGGTCGCTCCTACAATGAGCAGTTCTTC. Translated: CASSRGRSYNEQFF.

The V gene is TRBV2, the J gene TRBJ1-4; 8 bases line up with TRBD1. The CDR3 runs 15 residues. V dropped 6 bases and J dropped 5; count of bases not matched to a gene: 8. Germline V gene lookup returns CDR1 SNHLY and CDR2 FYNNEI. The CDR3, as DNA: TGTGCCAGCAGCCGACAGGGGACTCCAAATGAAAAACTGTTTTTT. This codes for CASSRQGTPNEKLFF.

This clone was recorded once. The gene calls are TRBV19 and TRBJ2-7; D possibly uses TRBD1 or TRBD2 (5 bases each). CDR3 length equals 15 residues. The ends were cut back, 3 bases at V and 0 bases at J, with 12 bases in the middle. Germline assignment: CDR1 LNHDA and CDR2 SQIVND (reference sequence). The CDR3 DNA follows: TGTGCCAGTAGTATGACCGGGGCAAGCTCCTACGAGCAGTACTTC. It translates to CASSMTGASSYEQYF.

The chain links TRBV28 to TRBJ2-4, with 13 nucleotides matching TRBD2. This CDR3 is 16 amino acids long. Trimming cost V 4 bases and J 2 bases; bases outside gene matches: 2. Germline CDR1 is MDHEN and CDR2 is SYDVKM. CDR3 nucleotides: TGTGCCAGCAGTTCCGGGACTAGCGGGACCAAAAACATTCAGTACTTC. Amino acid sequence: CASSSGTSGTKNIQYF.

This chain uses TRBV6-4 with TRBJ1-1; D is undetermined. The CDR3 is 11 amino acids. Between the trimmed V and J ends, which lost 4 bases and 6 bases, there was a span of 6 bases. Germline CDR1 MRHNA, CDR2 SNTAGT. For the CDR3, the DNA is TGTGCCAGCAGTGGTGGGGCTGAAGCTTTCTTT. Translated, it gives CASSGGAEAFF.

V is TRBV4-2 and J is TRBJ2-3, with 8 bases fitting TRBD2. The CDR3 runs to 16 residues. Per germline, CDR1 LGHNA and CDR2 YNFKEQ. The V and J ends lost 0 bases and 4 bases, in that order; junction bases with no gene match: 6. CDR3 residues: CASSQEWATSADTQYF. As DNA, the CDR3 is TGTGCCAGCAGCCAAGAATGGGCGACTAGCGCAGATACGCAGTATTTT.

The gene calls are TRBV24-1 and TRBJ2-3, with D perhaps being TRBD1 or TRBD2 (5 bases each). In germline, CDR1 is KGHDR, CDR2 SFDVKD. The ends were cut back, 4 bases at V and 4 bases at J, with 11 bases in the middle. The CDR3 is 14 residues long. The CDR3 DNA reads TGTGCCACCAGTGAGCCGGGGCTAGCAGATACGCAGTATTTT. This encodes CATSEPGLADTQYF.

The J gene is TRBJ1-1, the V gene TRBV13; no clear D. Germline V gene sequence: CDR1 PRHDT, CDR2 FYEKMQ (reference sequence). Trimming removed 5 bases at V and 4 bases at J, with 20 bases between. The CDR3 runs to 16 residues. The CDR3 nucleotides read TGTGCCAGCAGCCCACAGCCAGGCGAGGTGGGCACTGAAGCTTTCTTT. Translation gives CASSPQPGEVGTEAFF.

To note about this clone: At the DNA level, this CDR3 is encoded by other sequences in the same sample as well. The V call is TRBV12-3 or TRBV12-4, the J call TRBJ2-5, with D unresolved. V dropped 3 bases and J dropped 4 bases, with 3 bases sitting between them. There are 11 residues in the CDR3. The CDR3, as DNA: TGTGCCAGCAGTTTCGGAGAGACCCAGTACTTC. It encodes CASSFGETQYF.

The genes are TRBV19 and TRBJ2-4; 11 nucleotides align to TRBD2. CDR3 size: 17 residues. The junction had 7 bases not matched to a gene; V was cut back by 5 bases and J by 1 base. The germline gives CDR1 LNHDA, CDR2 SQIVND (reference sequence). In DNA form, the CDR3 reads TGTGCCAGTAGTTCGACTAGCGGGGACAGGGCCAAAAACATTCAGTACTTC. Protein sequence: CASSSTSGDRAKNIQYF.